This TCR beta chain was captured by sequencing in a study of shared clonotypes between healthy human individuals. Turning to the study itself: Researchers assigned three CD4 naive, three CD4 memory, two CD8 naive and one CD8 memory plate to each donor.

For sorted subsets, about 200 ng DNA per replicate equaled around 30,000 T cell genomes. Sequencing was performed with immunoSEQ multiplex PCR; in TCRdb, only in-frame clones are kept and a portion is missing. The top ten clones hold about 1.7% of a sample with around 700,000 clones, 72% of them seen once. The CDR3 has 13 residues. Trimming pared 2 bases from V and 5 bases from J, leaving 9 bases between. Germline V gives CDR1 SGHAT, CDR2 FQDESV (reference sequence). Findings of the study overall: Inspection by rarefaction showed sorted-subset sequencing to be incomplete despite large depth.

About this clone: As yet, its antigen is unknown.

The source is a woman aged 25 to 39 in good health. The sequencing input was memory CD4+ T cells sorted from blood. Subset meaning: CD45RA-negative fraction. The V and J genes are TRBV11-1 and TRBJ1-1; no reliable D call. CDR3 loop: CASSLTAETEAFF. The CDR3, as DNA: TGTGCCAGCAGCTTAACCGCCGAGACTGAAGCTTTCTTT.